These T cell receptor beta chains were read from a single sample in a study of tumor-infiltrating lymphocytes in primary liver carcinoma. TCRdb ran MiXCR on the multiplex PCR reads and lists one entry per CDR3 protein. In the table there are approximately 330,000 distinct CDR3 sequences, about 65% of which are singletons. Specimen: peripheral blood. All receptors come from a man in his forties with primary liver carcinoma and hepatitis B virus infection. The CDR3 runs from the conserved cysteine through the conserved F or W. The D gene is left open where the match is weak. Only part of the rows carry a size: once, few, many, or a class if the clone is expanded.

CASSLPGQPYEQYF	TGTGCCAGCAGCCTACCCGGACAGCCCTACGAGCAGTACTTC	NA	TRBJ2-7	few	TRBV7-8
CAWSVPAARGTGELFF	TGTGCCTGGAGTGTTCCGGCGGCGCGGGGCACCGGGGAGCTGTTTTTT	NA	TRBJ2-2	few	TRBV30
CAISSLGGDSPGDEQFF	TGTGCCATCAGCAGCCTGGGGGGCGACTCGCCAGGGGATGAGCAGTTCTTC	NA	TRBJ2-1	NA	TRBV10-3
CASSLSGRRTDTQYF	TGTGCCAGCAGCCTTAGCGGGAGGCGGACAGATACGCAGTATTTT	TRBD2	TRBJ2-3	NA	TRBV11-3
CAISLASGQYNEQFF	TGTGCCATCAGCTTGGCTAGCGGGCAATACAATGAGCAGTTCTTC	TRBD2	TRBJ2-1	NA	TRBV5-4
CASSPTGGQPAGRRGSYSEQFF	TGCGCCAGCAGCCCGACCGGGGGCCAACCAGCGGGAAGGAGAGGGTCCTACAGTGAGCAGTTCTTC	NA	TRBJ2-1	NA	TRBV5-1
CASILGNSWGYDQYF	TGTGCCAGCATCTTAGGTAATTCTTGGGGTTACGATCAGTACTTC	NA	TRBJ2-7	NA	TRBV11-2
CASSKTSGVSSYEQYF	TGCGCCAGCAGCAAAACATCAGGGGTGTCCTCCTACGAGCAGTACTTC	NA	TRBJ2-7	NA	TRBV5-1
CASGWGLAEQEQFF	TGTGCTAGTGGTTGGGGACTAGCCGAACAGGAGCAGTTCTTC	TRBD2	TRBJ2-1	many	TRBV12-5
CASRLGTSGFYEQCF	TGTGCCAGCCGCTTAGGGACTAGCGGATTCTACGAGCAGTGCTTC	TRBD2	TRBJ2-7	few	TRBV11-2
CVSSPLEGRGLAYGQYF	TGTGTCAGCAGTCCACTCGAGGGGCGCGGACTCGCCTACGGGCAGTACTTC	NA	TRBJ2-7	NA	TRBV11-2
CASSGGWRDLETRYF	TGTGCCAGCAGCGGGGGCTGGCGGGATTTAGAGACCCGGTACTTC	NA	TRBJ2-5	once	TRBV11-2
CASRSRATGNTIYF	TGTGCCAGCAGGAGCAGGGCGACTGGAAACACCATATATTTT	NA	TRBJ1-3	NA	TRBV6-5
CAWDPGQGLYNERFF	TGTGCCTGGGATCCGGGACAGGGGTTGTACAATGAGCGGTTCTTC	TRBD1	TRBJ2-1	once	TRBV30
CASSHRLAKNTGELFF	TGTGCCAGCAGCCACCGGCTAGCGAAGAACACCGGGGAGCTGTTTTTT	NA	TRBJ2-2	NA	TRBV14
CASSLIEGAEQFF	TGTGCCAGCAGCTTGATAGAAGGAGCTGAGCAGTTCTTC	NA	TRBJ2-1	NA	TRBV5-6
CASSLGPAGGETQYF	TGTGCCAGCAGCTTAGGACCAGCGGGAGGAGAGACTCAGTACTTC	TRBD2	TRBJ2-5	NA	TRBV11-2
CASSLLAGIQETQYF	TGTGCCAGCAGCTTGCTAGCGGGGATACAAGAGACCCAGTACTTC	TRBD2	TRBJ2-5	NA	TRBV5-4
CASGFWQANTEAFF	TGTGCCAGCGGCTTCTGGCAGGCGAACACTGAAGCTTTCTTT	NA	TRBJ1-1	NA	TRBV5-6
CASSAREGLTDTQYF	TGTGCCAGCAGCGCACGGGAGGGCCTAACAGATACGCAGTATTTT	TRBD2	TRBJ2-3	NA	TRBV5-5
CASSHGQHYEQYF	TGTGCCAGCAGCCACGGACAGCACTACGAGCAGTACTTC	NA	TRBJ2-7	many	TRBV11-2
CAGNSPRGLHSYEQYF	TGTGCCGGCAACTCCCCCAGGGGGCTCCACTCCTACGAGCAGTACTTC	TRBD1	TRBJ2-7	NA	TRBV11-2
CASTQDRVQPQHF	TGTGCCAGCACCCAGGACAGGGTACAGCCCCAGCATTTT	TRBD1	TRBJ1-5	NA	TRBV6-2/TRBV6-3
CASRKGTLYEQYF	TGTGCCAGCAGGAAGGGGACACTCTACGAGCAGTACTTC	NA	TRBJ2-7	few	TRBV5-6
CATATDNSPLHF	TGTGCCACCGCGACAGATAATTCACCCCTCCACTTT	NA	TRBJ1-6	many	TRBV10-3
CVNTPRAGNEQFF	TGTGTCAACACCCCCCGGGCGGGGAATGAGCAGTTCTTC	NA	TRBJ2-1	NA	TRBV11-2
CASSFTTGVGTQYF	TGTGCCAGCAGCTTTACGACAGGCGTTGGGACCCAATACTTC	NA	TRBJ2-5	NA	TRBV11-2
CASRRTGGRENIQYF	TGTGCCAGCAGGCGGACAGGGGGAAGAGAAAACATTCAGTACTTC	TRBD1	TRBJ2-4	NA	TRBV5-6
CASSEVPGGSHEQYF	TGTGCCAGCAGTGAAGTTCCGGGCGGGAGCCACGAGCAGTACTTC	TRBD2	TRBJ2-7	NA	TRBV6-1
CASSQDRTGGQETQYF	TGCGCCAGCAGCCAGGATAGGACAGGGGGCCAAGAGACCCAGTACTTC	TRBD1	TRBJ2-5	NA	TRBV4-1
CASSREGIGLNYEQYF	TGTGCCAGCAGCCGGGAGGGTATTGGACTGAATTACGAGCAGTACTTC	TRBD2	TRBJ2-7	once	TRBV5-6
CASSSGSPPNYGYTF	TGTGCCAGCAGCTCCGGCAGTCCCCCTAACTATGGCTACACCTTC	NA	TRBJ1-2	NA	TRBV5-6
CASSQGGQGAVTGELFF	TGCGCCAGCAGCCAAGGCGGACAGGGGGCGGTCACCGGGGAGCTGTTTTTT	TRBD1	TRBJ2-2	few	TRBV4-1
CASSLDGTSLNEQFF	TGTGCCAGCAGCTTAGACGGGACTAGCTTGAATGAGCAGTTCTTC	TRBD2	TRBJ2-1	NA	TRBV7-2
CASSLVVGGNEKFF	TGTGCCAGCAGCTTAGTAGTGGGAGGCAATGAGAAGTTCTTC	NA	TRBJ2-1	NA	TRBV11-3
CASRGRRQSSYNEQFF	TGTGCCAGCAGGGGACGGCGGCAGAGCTCCTACAATGAGCAGTTCTTC	NA	TRBJ2-1	many	TRBV6-5
CASSYSISPNQPQHF	TGTGCCAGCAGTTACTCGATCTCCCCGAATCAGCCCCAGCATTTT	NA	TRBJ1-5	many	TRBV6-5
CSAPGSPGGTDTQYF	TGCAGTGCCCCCGGTTCTCCAGGTGGTACAGATACGCAGTATTTT	NA	TRBJ2-3	NA	TRBV20-1
CASSWPGLAGGQGYNEEFF	TGTGCCAGCAGCTGGCCGGGACTAGCGGGAGGGCAGGGCTACAACGAGGAGTTCTTC	TRBD2	TRBJ2-1	NA	TRBV11-2
CAWGRTGGGETQYF	TGTGCCTGGGGTCGGACAGGGGGCGGAGAGACCCAGTACTTC	TRBD1	TRBJ2-5	NA	TRBV30
CASSLDADTYEQYF	TGTGCCAGCAGCTTGGATGCGGACACCTACGAGCAGTACTTC	NA	TRBJ2-7	many	TRBV5-6